One and the same sample provided the 3 T cell receptor beta chains below, sequenced in a study of identifying expanded T cells in peripheral blood. Profiling relied on immunoSEQ multiplex PCR, and the TCRdb table lists in-frame clones only, not all of them. Of about 85,000 clones detected, about 89% appear once; the ten largest clones hold approximately 2.8%. The specimen was blood. Receptors were obtained from a person between 18 and 69 years old in good health.

V gene TRBV14 combines with J gene TRBJ2-3; the match to TRBD2 covers 14 bases. The germline gives CDR1 SGHDN, CDR2 FVKESK. The trim removed 2 bases at V and 4 bases at J, leaving 5 bases unmatched. The CDR3 has 17 residues. The chain's CDR3 is CASSQPTSGRAPDTQYF. CDR3 in DNA: TGTGCCAGCAGCCAACCGACTAGCGGGAGGGCCCCAGATACGCAGTATTTT. Combining the CDR3 with reference TRBV14 and TRBJ2-3 gives the whole variable domain EAGVTQFPSHSVIEKGQTVTLRCDPISGHDNLYWYRRVMGKEIKFLLHFVKESKQDESGMPNNRFLAERTGGTYSTLKVQPAELEDSGVYFCASSQPTSGRAPDTQYFGPGTRLTVL.

The gene calls are TRBV7-9 and TRBJ1-1; 8 bases map to TRBD1. Germline V gene sequence: CDR1 SEHNR, CDR2 FQNEAQ (reference sequence). The CDR3 covers 14 residues. Trimming took 5 bases from V and 4 from J; bases not matched to a gene: 6. The CDR3 region has the DNA TGTGCCAGCAGCCTAGACAGGGGTCTCACTGAAGCTTTCTTT. Protein sequence: CASSLDRGLTEAFF. Together with reference TRBV7-9 and TRBJ1-1, the CDR3 gives the full variable domain: DTGVSQNPRHKITKRGQNVTFRCDPISEHNRLYWYRQTLGQGPEFLTYFQNEAQLEKSRLLSDRFSAERPKGSFSTLEIQRTEQGDSAMYLCASSLDRGLTEAFFGQGTRLTVV.

The CDR3, as DNA: TGCGCCAGCAGCCAAGGGGGTAGCGGGAGTTGGGGAGATACGCAGTATTTT. Protein: CASSQGGSGSWGDTQYF. J is TRBJ2-3 and V is TRBV4-3; 9 bases map to TRBD2. Losses at the gene ends were 1 base for V and 5 bases for J; bases not matched to a gene: 10. Looked up from germline, CDR1 is LGHNA and CDR2 is YSLEER. This CDR3 is built from 17 residues.